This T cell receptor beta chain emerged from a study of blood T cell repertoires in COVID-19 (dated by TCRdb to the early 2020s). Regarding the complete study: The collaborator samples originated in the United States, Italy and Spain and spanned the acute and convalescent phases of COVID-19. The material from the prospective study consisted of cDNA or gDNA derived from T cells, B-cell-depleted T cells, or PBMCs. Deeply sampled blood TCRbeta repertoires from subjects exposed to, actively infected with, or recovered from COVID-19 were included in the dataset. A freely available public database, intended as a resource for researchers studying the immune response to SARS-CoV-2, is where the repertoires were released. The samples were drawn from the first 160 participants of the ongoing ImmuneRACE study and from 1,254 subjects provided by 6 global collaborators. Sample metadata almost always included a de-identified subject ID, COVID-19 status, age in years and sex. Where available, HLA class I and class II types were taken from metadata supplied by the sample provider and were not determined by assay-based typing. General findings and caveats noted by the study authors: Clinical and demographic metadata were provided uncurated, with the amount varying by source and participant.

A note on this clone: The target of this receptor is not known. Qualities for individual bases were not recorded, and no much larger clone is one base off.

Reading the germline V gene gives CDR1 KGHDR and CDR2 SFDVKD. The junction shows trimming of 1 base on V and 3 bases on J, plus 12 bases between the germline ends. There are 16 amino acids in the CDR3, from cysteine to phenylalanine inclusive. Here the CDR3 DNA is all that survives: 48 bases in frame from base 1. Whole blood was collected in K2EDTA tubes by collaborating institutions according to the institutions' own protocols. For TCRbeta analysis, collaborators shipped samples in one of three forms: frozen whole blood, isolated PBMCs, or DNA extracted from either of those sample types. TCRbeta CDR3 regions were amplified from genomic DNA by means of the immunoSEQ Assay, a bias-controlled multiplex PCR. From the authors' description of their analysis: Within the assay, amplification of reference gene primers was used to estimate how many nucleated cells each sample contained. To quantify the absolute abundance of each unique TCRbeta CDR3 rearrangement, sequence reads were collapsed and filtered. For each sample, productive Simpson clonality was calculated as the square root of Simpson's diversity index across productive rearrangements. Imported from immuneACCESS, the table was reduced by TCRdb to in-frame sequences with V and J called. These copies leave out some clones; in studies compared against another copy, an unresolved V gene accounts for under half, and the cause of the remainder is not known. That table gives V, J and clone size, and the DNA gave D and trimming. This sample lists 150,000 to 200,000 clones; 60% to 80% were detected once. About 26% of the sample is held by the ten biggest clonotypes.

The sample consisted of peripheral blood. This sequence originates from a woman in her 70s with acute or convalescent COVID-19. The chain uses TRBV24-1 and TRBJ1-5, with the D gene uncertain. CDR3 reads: CATSDLREGPNQPQHF. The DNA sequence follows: TGTGCCACCAGTGATTTACGGGAAGGACCCAATCAGCCCCAGCATTTT.